This T cell receptor (beta chain) originates from a study of T cells after yellow fever vaccination. Turning to the study itself: Preparation of fractions with low cell numbers was performed using SMART-Seq v4 Ultra Low Input. Whole-study findings and limits: Abundant contaminating clonotypes from the bulk population could appear in FACS-sorted repertoires.

V gave up 3 bases and J gave up 5 bases; unmatched junction bases: 10. Germline CDR1 SGHDT, CDR2 YYEEEE. The CDR3 is 15 residues long. This clonotype was found many times. Its antigen is unidentified. In TCRdb, the 5' RACE reads were re-called with MiXCR into one record per CDR3 protein. This table holds 350,000 to 550,000 distinct CDR3 sequences, about 19% found once. Sequenced here: PBMCs, sampled before the yellow fever booster vaccination. The sequence was collected from a man aged 18-30 years who received the YFV17D yellow fever vaccine. The chain joins TRBV5-6 to TRBJ2-5; 7 bases are shared with TRBD1. CDR3 sequence reads: CASSSLRGQRETQYF. DNA for the CDR3: TGTGCCAGCAGCTCTCTCCGGGGACAGAGGGAGACCCAGTACTTC.